The 28 T cell receptor beta chains below were found in one sample sequenced in a study of molecular identifiers for immune sequencing clone quantification. MiXCR was run by TCRdb on the PCR reads, yielding one entry per CDR3 protein. The sample contains about 640,000 distinct CDR3 sequences, roughly 21% of which appear only once. The sequenced sample was naive CD8+ T cells from blood, with Jurkat cell RNA spiked in. The subset is: FACS-sorted CD8+CD4-CCR7+CD45RA+ naive T cells. The source is a human donor in good health. Some libraries in this study had Jurkat cell RNA spiked in.

There are many counts of this clonotype. J is TRBJ2-5 and V is TRBV6-2 or TRBV6-3; weak D call: TRBD1 (6 bases). The CDR3 extends over 14 amino acids. Germline values: CDR1 MNHEY, CDR2 SVGEGT. V gave up 4 bases and J gave up 1 base, with 10 bases separating them. CDR3 DNA: TGTGCCAGCAGTTCGGGACACTTCCAAGAGACCCAGTACTTC. Residues: CASSSGHFQETQYF.

The chain recombines TRBV5-6 with TRBJ2-6; D could derive from TRBD1 or TRBD2 (5 bases each). V lost 2 bases and J lost 3, with 9 bases in between. Germline CDR1 reads SGHDT; CDR2 reads YYEEEE. The CDR3 contains 15 residues. CDR3 protein: CASSFWGIGANVLTF. CDR3 bases: TGTGCCAGCAGCTTTTGGGGGATTGGGGCCAACGTCCTGACTTTC. Full variable domain (outside the CDR3, taken from reference TRBV5-6 and TRBJ2-6): DAGVTQSPTHLIKTRGQQVTLRCSPKSGHDTVSWYQQALGQGPQFIFQYYEEEERQRGNFPDRFSGHQFPNYSSELNVNALLLGDSALYLCASSFWGIGANVLTFGAGSRLTVL.

Many counts were recorded for this clonotype. This rearrangement joins TRBV3-1 to TRBJ2-3, with TRBD2 matching over 9 bases. The germline gives CDR1 LGHDT, CDR2 YNNKEL (reference sequence). V was clipped by 2 bases and J by 4 bases; unmatched bases: 7. CDR3 size: 16 residues. The CDR3 coding sequence is TGTGCCAGCAGCCAAATGCCAGCGGGGGGATCAGATACGCAGTATTTT. This codes for CASSQMPAGGSDTQYF.

Of note for this clonotype: One end of the junction fails to match germline, which may point to a read error. This sequence joins TRBV6-5 and TRBJ1-1; D is unresolved. In germline, CDR1 is MNHEY, CDR2 SVGAGI. This CDR3 spans 14 amino acids. In DNA form, the CDR3 reads TGTGCCGGCAGTTACTCGATACAGAACACTGAAGCTTTCTTT. It translates to CAGSYSIQNTEAFF.

V usage is TRBV14 and J usage is TRBJ1-2, with TRBD1 as a possible D gene (5 bases). V gave up 0 bases and J gave up 5 bases, with 10 bases separating them. The germline V gene has CDR1 SGHDN and CDR2 FVKESK. This CDR3 has 14 residues. The CDR3 loop reads CASSQEIGVYGYTF. The CDR3 DNA reads TGTGCCAGCAGCCAAGAGATAGGGGTATATGGCTACACCTTC.

Turning to this clonotype: This clone may be a read error of a much larger clone one base away. The conserved phenylalanine or tryptophan is not found at the CDR3 terminus, so this likely reflects a read error. The chain employs TRBV27 and TRBJ2-3; 9 bases fit TRBD2. Germline values: CDR1 MNHEY, CDR2 SMNVEV (reference sequence). This CDR3 has 18 amino acids. V shed 5 bases, J shed 4 bases, and the junction held 16 bases outside the gene matches. The CDR3 protein is CASSPSPFAGGPADTQYS. In DNA form, the CDR3 reads TGTGCCAGCAGTCCCAGTCCGTTTGCGGGGGGGCCCGCAGATACGCAGTATTCT.

In regard to this clonotype: This could be a read error, since a much larger clone is one nucleotide away. The CDR3 spells CASIAGQGDSPLHF. The CDR3 coding sequence is TGTGCCAGCATCGCCGGACAGGGTGATTCACCCCTCCACTTT. The chain is built from TRBV9 and TRBJ1-6; the match to TRBD1 covers 8 bases. V lost 6 bases to trimming and J lost 8 bases; unmatched junction nucleotides: 7. The CDR3 spans 14 residues. Germline V gene sequence: CDR1 SGDLS, CDR2 YYNGEE.

Ten or more counts support this clonotype. The V gene is TRBV7-9, the J gene TRBJ1-5; D is undetermined. The CDR3 length is 15 residues. Germline CDR1 is SEHNR and CDR2 is FQNEAQ (reference sequence). Trimming removed 4 bases from V and 6 bases from J, with 16 bases in between. This CDR3 reads CASSSPFGSGQPQHF. The CDR3 coding sequence is TGTGCCAGCAGCTCTCCATTCGGTTCGGGTCAGCCCCAGCATTTT.

Comment on this clonotype: It may be a read error: a sequence one base away is much more abundant. The chain recombines TRBV10-3 with TRBJ1-1; D may be TRBD1 (5 bases). Germline V CDR1 and CDR2: ENHRY, SYGVKD. This CDR3 spans 14 amino acids. The V and J ends lost 6 bases and 1 base respectively, with 12 bases between them. CDR3 in DNA: TGTGCCATCAGAGACAGTGAGAGGAACACTGAAGCTTTCTTT. Its translation is CAIRDSERNTEAFF.

The J gene is TRBJ2-7, the V gene TRBV4-3; the D gene is possibly TRBD2 (6 bases). V was shortened by 0 bases and J by 1 base, with 16 bases between the two germline ends. Germline-derived CDR1 and CDR2 are LGHNA and YSLEER. This CDR3 is built from 17 residues. DNA of the CDR3: TGCGCCAGCAGCCAAGAACTTACAGGACTACGTTCCTACGAGCAGTACTTC. It yields the protein CASSQELTGLRSYEQYF.

This clonotype was counted at least ten times. V gene TRBV12-3 or TRBV12-4 combines with J gene TRBJ2-7, with D possibly matching TRBD2 (5 bases). Trimming cost V 6 bases and J 0 bases, with 15 bases left between them. This CDR3 is 15 amino acids long. CDR3 sequence reads: CASSTSGMASYEQYF. The CDR3 nucleotides read TGTGCCAGCAGCACCTCCGGGATGGCCTCCTACGAGCAGTACTTC.

This clonotype was seen a handful of times. The chain employs TRBV7-2 and TRBJ1-3; D is unresolved. The CDR3 has 15 amino acids. In germline, CDR1 is SGHTA, CDR2 FQGNSA. Trimming removed 2 bases from V and 0 bases from J, with 8 bases in between. CDR3 protein: CASSLSLLSGNTIYF. CDR3 DNA: TGTGCCAGCAGCTTAAGTTTGCTCTCTGGAAACACCATATATTTT.

This clonotype was detected only a few times. The V gene is TRBV28, the J gene TRBJ2-3; 10 bases fit TRBD1. Germline CDR1 is MDHEN and CDR2 is SYDVKM. After removal of 3 bases from V and 3 bases from J, the junction contained 18 bases not matched to a gene. The CDR3 length is 20 residues. The CDR3: CASSFGPGIRDRGSTDTQYF. The CDR3 DNA is TGTGCCAGCAGTTTTGGTCCGGGAATCCGGGACAGGGGAAGTACAGATACGCAGTATTTT.

V usage is TRBV4-3 and J usage is TRBJ1-3; D gene unclear. CDR3 length equals 15 residues. V lost 2 bases and J lost 0, with 8 bases in between. CDR1 is LGHNA and CDR2 is YSLEER in the germline V gene. CDR3 sequence (DNA): TGCGCCAGCAGCCAATGGCACAACTCTGGAAACACCATATATTTT. It is translated as CASSQWHNSGNTIYF.

This clonotype was seen many times. V is TRBV9 and J is TRBJ2-5, with D possibly TRBD2 on 6 matching bases. The CDR3 loop spans 16 amino acids. Per germline, CDR1 SGDLS and CDR2 YYNGEE. V was pared by 3 bases and J by 3 bases, with 18 bases between. CDR3 DNA sequence: TGTGCCAGCAGCGCGGGGGTCAGGGCGGTTGAAGAGACCCAGTACTTC. Encoded protein: CASSAGVRAVEETQYF. The full variable domain, in which reference TRBV9 and TRBJ2-5 provide the parts outside the CDR3, is DSGVTQTPKHLITATGQRVTLRCSPRSGDLSVYWYQQSLDQGLQFLIQYYNGEERAKGNILERFSAQQFPDLHSELNLSSLELGDSALYFCASSAGVRAVEETQYFGPGTRLLVL.

This clonotype was counted many times. CDR3 protein: CASTMPTAFYGYTF. For the CDR3, the DNA is TGTGCCAGTACGATGCCAACAGCGTTCTATGGCTACACCTTC. The V and J genes are TRBV19 and TRBJ1-2; the D is unclear. Trimming removed 7 bases from V and 4 bases from J, with 16 bases in between. This CDR3 has 14 amino acids. CDR1 is LNHDA, CDR2 SQIVND, per germline (reference sequence).

This clonotype was counted at least ten times. This chain joins TRBV20-1 and TRBJ2-7, with TRBD1 identical over 9 bases. CDR3 length: 15 amino acids. Germline V gene sequence: CDR1 DFQATT, CDR2 SNEGSKA (reference sequence). V shed 0 bases, J shed 2 bases, and the junction held 5 bases outside the gene matches. The CDR3: CSAREHRGPAYEQYF. DNA of the CDR3: TGCAGTGCTAGAGAGCACAGGGGGCCCGCCTACGAGCAGTACTTC.

This clonotype turned up a few times. The rearrangement joins TRBV4-3 to TRBJ2-2, with D hard to call. CDR3 length equals 13 residues. The V end lost 0 bases, the J end lost 9 bases, and 8 bases lay between the germline ends. Germline-derived CDR1 and CDR2 are LGHNA and YSLEER. CDR3 DNA sequence: TGCGCCAGCAGCCAAGATGGGGTCCGGGAGCTGTTTTTT. It specifies CASSQDGVRELFF.

Of note for this clonotype: A read error is possible here, since a much larger clone lies one base away. V gene TRBV20-1 combines with J gene TRBJ2-7; 12 bases align to TRBD1. The CDR3 has 14 residues. Germline lookup yields CDR1 DFQATT and CDR2 SNEGSKA (reference sequence). The CDR3 protein is CSAMGQGATYKQYF. The DNA for the CDR3 is TGCAGTGCTATGGGACAGGGGGCAACCTACAAGCAGTACTTC.

This clonotype was found many times. V and J are TRBV7-9 and TRBJ2-7; 10 bases match TRBD1. From germline, CDR1 is SEHNR and CDR2 FQNEAQ (reference sequence). CDR3 length: 16 amino acids. The trim removed 1 base at V and 5 bases at J, leaving 8 bases unmatched. This chain's CDR3 is CASSLEASGTGDEQYF. As DNA, the CDR3 is TGTGCCAGCAGCTTAGAAGCCTCCGGGACAGGGGACGAGCAGTACTTC.

As DNA, the CDR3 is TGTGCCAGTAGCCCCCGAGTAGCCGGGGAGCTGTTTTTT. Its translation: CASSPRVAGELFF. The chain carries TRBV19 and TRBJ2-2; D is unclear. The CDR3 is 13 amino acids. Looked up from germline, CDR1 is LNHDA and CDR2 is SQIVND (reference sequence). With 6 bases removed from V and 6 bases from J, the gap between germline ends came to 11 bases. Supplemented by reference TRBV19 and TRBJ2-2, the full variable domain reads DGGITQSPKYLFRKEGQNVTLSCEQNLNHDAMYWYRQDPGQGLRLIYYSQIVNDFQKGDIAEGYSVSREKKESFPLTVTSAQKNPTAFYLCASSPRVAGELFFGEGSRLTVL.

The table lists this clonotype with a count of one. A much larger clone lies one base from this, so it may be a read error. This rearrangement joins TRBV12-3 or TRBV12-4 to TRBJ2-3; 7 bases are shared with TRBD1. The V segment lost 9 bases and the J segment 3 bases; nucleotides outside the gene matches: 6. CDR3 length: 13 amino acids. CDR3 residues: CASLRGSTDTQYF. The CDR3 nucleotides are TGTGCCAGTCTCAGGGGGTCAACAGATACGCAGTATTTT.

In the case of this clonotype: Possible read error: a much larger clone is one base away. The genes are TRBV6-5 and TRBJ1-2, with 8 bases matching TRBD1. V trimming: 4 bases; J trimming: 8 bases; junction bases outside the gene matches: 15. The CDR3 spans 16 residues. Germline values: CDR1 MNHEY, CDR2 SVGAGI. The CDR3 loop is CASSSWTGPRLDGYTF. The CDR3 DNA reads TGTGCCAGCAGTTCCTGGACAGGGCCCAGGTTAGACGGCTACACCTTC.

This clonotype has at least ten counts. The chain has TRBV20-1 and TRBJ2-4; 9 bases match TRBD2. V lost 3 bases and J lost 5; bases outside the gene matches: 17. CDR1 DFQATT and CDR2 SNEGSKA come from the germline V gene (reference sequence). The CDR3 has 18 amino acids. This CDR3 is CSARVLLAGGGPENIQYF. CDR3 sequence (DNA): TGCAGTGCTAGGGTACTCTTGGCGGGAGGGGGGCCGGAAAACATTCAGTACTTC.

This clonotype was counted only a few times. The genes are TRBV27 and TRBJ2-3, with 12 bases that match TRBD2. V shed 5 bases, J shed 1 base, and the junction held 4 bases outside the gene matches. The germline V gene encodes CDR1 MNHEY and CDR2 SMNVEV (reference sequence). The CDR3 covers 16 residues. CDR3 DNA sequence: TGTGCCAGCAGTCACCGACTAGCGGGGGGCACAGATACGCAGTATTTT. It is translated as CASSHRLAGGTDTQYF.

The sample holds many counts of this clonotype. A junction end diverges from the germline sequence, so it may reflect a read error. V usage is TRBV28 and J usage is TRBJ2-7, with 9 bases that match TRBD1. The CDR3 consists of 14 residues. The germline V gene encodes CDR1 MDHEN and CDR2 SYDVKM. The CDR3 reads CASSLFGQGYEQYF. The CDR3, as DNA: TGTGCCAGCAGCTTATTCGGACAGGGGTACGAGCAGTACTTC.

V and J are TRBV7-8 and TRBJ2-1, with D unresolved. With 3 bases removed from V and 2 bases from J, the gap between germline ends came to 8 bases. The CDR3 spans 14 residues. Germline V CDR1 and CDR2: SGHVS, FQNEAQ. CDR3 residues: CASSFVGPYNEQFF. CDR3 sequence (DNA): TGTGCCAGCAGCTTCGTCGGACCCTACAATGAGCAGTTCTTC.

Many counts were recorded for this clonotype. V and J are TRBV19 and TRBJ2-3, with a weak D call TRBD2 (5 bases). This CDR3 region has 14 residues. Trimming cost V 3 bases and J 0 bases, with 7 bases left between them. Germline CDR1 LNHDA, CDR2 SQIVND (reference sequence). CDR3 nucleotides: TGTGCCAGTAGTATTCGGGGTAGCACAGATACGCAGTATTTT. Its translation: CASSIRGSTDTQYF. Drawing the rest from reference TRBV19 and TRBJ2-3, the complete variable domain is DGGITQSPKYLFRKEGQNVTLSCEQNLNHDAMYWYRQDPGQGLRLIYYSQIVNDFQKGDIAEGYSVSREKKESFPLTVTSAQKNPTAFYLCASSIRGSTDTQYFGPGTRLTVL.